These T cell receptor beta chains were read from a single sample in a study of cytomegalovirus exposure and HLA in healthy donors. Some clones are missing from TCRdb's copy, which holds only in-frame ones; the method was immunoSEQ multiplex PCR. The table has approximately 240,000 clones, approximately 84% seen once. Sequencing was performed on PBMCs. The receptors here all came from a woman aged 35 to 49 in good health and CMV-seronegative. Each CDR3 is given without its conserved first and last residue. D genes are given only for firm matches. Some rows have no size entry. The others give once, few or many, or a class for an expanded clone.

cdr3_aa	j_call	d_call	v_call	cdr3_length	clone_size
ASAGEISTEAF	TRBJ1-1	.	TRBV2	11	.
AIGERQRSGEAF	TRBJ1-1	.	TRBV11-2	12	.
ASSPRGGGEDTQY	TRBJ2-3	.	TRBV11-2	13	.
ASSLGPAGSNQPQH	TRBJ1-5	.	TRBV28	14	.
ATSRDSSTDTQY	TRBJ2-3	.	TRBV15	12	.
ASSPFGRAYEQY	.	.	TRBV7-9	12	.
SVERDRGVAEAF	TRBJ1-1	TRBD1	TRBV29-1	12	few
ASSRDRVAGELF	TRBJ2-2	TRBD1	TRBV2	12	.
ASSVGTRTYEQY	TRBJ2-7	.	TRBV9	12	.
AWRETVRGYT	TRBJ1-2	.	TRBV30	10	.
AIRDRGGTGELF	TRBJ2-2	TRBD1	TRBV10-3	12	.
ASSMYPSGRKINEKLF	TRBJ1-4	.	TRBV19	16	.
AISRAGTADNEQF	TRBJ2-1	TRBD1	TRBV10-3	13	.
SSSQYT	TRBJ1-2	.	TRBV7-9	6	.
ASSKVGAGGAQH	TRBJ1-5	.	TRBV19	12	.
ATQGLRATNEKLF	TRBJ1-4	.	TRBV10-1	13	.
ASSQVGEDFYEQY	TRBJ2-7	.	TRBV14	13	.
ASSQTGGGTEAF	TRBJ1-1	TRBD1	TRBV11-3	12	.
ASTPAGNYGYT	TRBJ1-2	.	TRBV10-2	11	.
ATSRAGQGYT	TRBJ1-2	.	TRBV15	10	.
ASSFRANVLT	TRBJ2-6	.	TRBV28	10	.
ASRPATYTGELF	TRBJ2-2	.	TRBV7-8	12	.
ATQRAANTIY	TRBJ1-3	.	TRBV19	10	.
ASSIRTGGLNTEAF	TRBJ1-1	TRBD1	TRBV18	14	.
ASSMRASGGAENEQF	TRBJ2-1	TRBD2	TRBV19	15	.
ASSSRDSFGNTIY	TRBJ1-3	.	TRBV7-8	13	.
ASSGGDNEQF	TRBJ2-1	.	TRBV6-4	10	.
ASSLRRLVGAEAF	TRBJ1-1	.	TRBV11-3	13	once
ASSQAEGSYEQY	TRBJ2-7	.	TRBV18	12	.
ASSIRPTGDQPQH	TRBJ1-5	TRBD1	TRBV7-8	13	once
AWTKREFLYEQY	TRBJ2-7	.	TRBV30	12	.
ASSIAGPASGANVLT	TRBJ2-6	.	TRBV19	15	.
ASSQARLNTEAF	TRBJ1-1	.	TRBV4-3	12	.
SVGGQGTTTGELF	TRBJ2-2	TRBD1	TRBV29-1	13	.
AWSVRGFSYGYT	TRBJ1-2	.	TRBV30	12	once
ASSLAAEGQY	TRBJ2-7	.	TRBV5-6	10	few
ASSLDTNTEAF	TRBJ1-1	.	TRBV5-4	11	.
AWSVVAGKGTEAF	TRBJ1-1	.	TRBV30	13	.
ASTQGNSGNQPQH	TRBJ1-5	.	TRBV19	13	.
ASSPGQNQETQY	TRBJ2-5	TRBD1	TRBV5-5	12	.
ASSWGQETGEQY	TRBJ2-7	TRBD1	TRBV5-4	12	.
ASSYERSTEAF	TRBJ1-1	.	TRBV6-5	11	.
ASSFEGSSYNSPLH	TRBJ1-6	.	TRBV5-6	14	few
ASSPSLGQGLYEQY	TRBJ2-7	TRBD1	TRBV18	14	.
ASSRTLASSYNEQF	TRBJ2-1	.	TRBV7-7	14	.
ASSWGGGTYNEQF	TRBJ2-1	.	TRBV6-5	13	few
ASSALQGGVGGYT	TRBJ1-2	TRBD1	TRBV6-1	13	.
ASSKGGYGTGFGEQY	TRBJ2-7	.	TRBV21-1	15	.
ASSPRPGTASYT	TRBJ1-2	.	TRBV7-6	12	.
ASIPRFSGNTIY	TRBJ1-3	.	TRBV19	12	.
ASSQEFTSGGSTDTQY	TRBJ2-3	TRBD2	TRBV4-2	16	.
ASKKRGITGELF	TRBJ2-2	TRBD2	TRBV2	12	.
AQIGGRTDTQY	TRBJ2-3	.	TRBV2	11	.
ASSYADRNTEAF	TRBJ1-1	.	TRBV6-5	12	.
ASSQSWTGWIDTQY	TRBJ2-3	TRBD1	TRBV4-3	14	.
ASSVGPGAGVSQETQY	TRBJ2-5	.	TRBV9	16	.
ASSFPGGRGELF	TRBJ2-2	TRBD1	TRBV7-3	12	.
ASSLGGPSEYGYT	TRBJ1-2	.	TRBV5-1	13	.
ASINGATEAF	TRBJ1-1	.	TRBV28	10	.
ASSVETGATYEQY	TRBJ2-7	TRBD1	TRBV9	13	.